The 8 T cell receptor beta chains given below trace back to one sample, sequenced in a study of blood T cells in healthy people across ages. Primers used in a second PCR of roughly 6 to 11 cycles were a sample-barcoded 5' primer and a J-beta primer mix. TCRdb re-called the 5' RACE reads with MiXCR, one entry per CDR3 protein. The sample holds about 580,000 distinct CDR3 sequences, 45% to 55% seen once. The sequenced material came from blood. These receptors were obtained from an elderly man in good health.

The J gene is TRBJ2-4, the V gene TRBV29-1, with 7 bases identical to TRBD1. The better agreement between TRBJ2-7 and the DNA end casts doubt on the J call. From germline, CDR1 is SQVTM and CDR2 ANQGSEA. CDR3 length equals 14 residues. For the CDR3, the DNA is TGCAGCGTCGGCCCCGGGACAGCGAACTACGAGCAGTACTTC. It is translated as CSVGPGTANYEQYF.

Only a few counts were recorded for this clonotype. This chain uses TRBV20-1 with TRBJ2-4; D is perhaps TRBD2 (6 bases). CDR1 DFQATT and CDR2 SNEGSKA come from the germline V gene (reference sequence). The germline V and J ends were trimmed by 6 bases and 6 bases, with 18 bases remaining between them. CDR3 size: 14 residues. The DNA of the CDR3 is TGCAGTGCCATTCGGAGGGCCACTCTAAACATTCAGTACTTC. It is translated as CSAIRRATLNIQYF.

V gene TRBV7-9 combines with J gene TRBJ1-6; maybe TRBD1 (6 bases). This CDR3 region has 15 residues. Between the trimmed V and J ends, which lost 1 base and 7 bases, there was a span of 11 bases. CDR1 is SEHNR and CDR2 is FQNEAQ in the germline V gene (reference sequence). Here the CDR3 reads CASSLGDTVNSPLHF. The CDR3 DNA sequence: TGTGCCAGCAGCTTAGGGGACACGGTGAATTCACCCCTCCACTTT.

Ten or more counts support this clonotype. V is TRBV29-1 and J is TRBJ2-7; the match to TRBD2 covers 10 bases. There are 13 residues in the CDR3. Germline V CDR1 and CDR2: SQVTM, ANQGSEA. V shed 6 bases and J 2 bases; nucleotides not matched to a gene: 4. The CDR3 DNA follows: TGCAGCGTGGGGACTAGCGAAGCCTACGAGCAGTACTTC. Its translation: CSVGTSEAYEQYF.

V and J are TRBV6-2 or TRBV6-3 and TRBJ2-3, with 12 bases that match TRBD2. Per the germline V gene, CDR1 is MNHEY and CDR2 is SVGEGT. The V gene end was trimmed by 6 bases and the J gene end by 6 bases; junction bases not matched to a gene: 10. The length of the CDR3 is 16 residues. The CDR3 sequence: CASSADLAGGSDTQYF. The CDR3 coding sequence is TGTGCCAGCAGCGCCGACCTAGCGGGAGGGTCGGATACGCAGTATTTT.

This chain's CDR3 is CASSLPGQFYEQYF. For the CDR3, the DNA is TGTGCCAGCAGTCTCCCGGGACAGTTCTACGAGCAGTACTTC. The V and J genes are TRBV28 and TRBJ2-7, with TRBD1 matching over 7 bases. The length of the CDR3 is 14 residues. The V gene end was trimmed by 5 bases and the J gene end by 3 bases; junction bases not matched to a gene: 7. Germline loops: CDR1 MDHEN, CDR2 SYDVKM. Using reference TRBV28 and TRBJ2-7 for the parts outside the CDR3, the full variable domain is DVKVTQSSRYLVKRTGEKVFLECVQDMDHENMFWYRQDPGLGLRLIYFSYDVKMKEKGDIPEGYSVSREKKERFSLILESASTNQTSMYLCASSLPGQFYEQYFGPGTRLTVT.

J is TRBJ1-2 and V is TRBV15; 7 positions agree with TRBD1. Germline CDR1 LNHNV, CDR2 YYDKDF (reference sequence). Trimming cost V 1 base and J 2 bases; bases outside gene matches: 4. This CDR3 spans 15 amino acids. This CDR3 reads CATSRAGTENYGYTF. The CDR3 nucleotides read TGTGCCACCAGCAGAGCAGGGACAGAGAACTATGGCTACACCTTC.

Note on this clonotype: A single base separates this from a much larger clone, so it may be a read error. The chain has TRBV9 and TRBJ2-5; TRBD2 matches 7 bases. Germline V gene sequence: CDR1 SGDLS, CDR2 YYNGEE. There are 15 residues in the CDR3. Losses at the gene ends were 0 bases for V and 4 bases for J; bases not matched to a gene: 6. The CDR3 region has the DNA TGTGCCAGCAGCGTAGTGGGGGACTACCTAGAGACCCAGTACTTC. Amino acids: CASSVVGDYLETQYF.